Presented here are 27 T cell receptor beta chains from one specimen sequenced in a study of immune characterization of retroperitoneal liposarcoma (dated by TCRdb to between 2019 and 2020). Libraries were prepared through PCR. The instrument was a NextSeq 500. Through fastp at Q25 and MiXCR, TCRdb rebuilt clones from the public reads, retaining in-frame beta chains. Records with the same CDR3 protein are collapsed into one entry carrying the most frequent genes and DNA. The sample contains more than 15,000 distinct CDR3 sequences, 35% to 45% of them found a single time. The top ten clonotypes cover 7.4% of the sample. Material for sequencing was blood. Receptors were obtained from a male donor with retroperitoneal liposarcoma.

This clonotype was seen just once. Relative to the germline gene, one junction end is altered; a read error may explain this. The gene calls are TRBV6-6 and TRBJ2-1; D not resolved. The better agreement between TRBJ2-7 and the DNA end casts doubt on the J call. Per the germline V gene, CDR1 is MNHNY and CDR2 is SVGAGI (reference sequence). The CDR3 contains 13 residues. As DNA, the CDR3 is TGTGCCAGCAATTACAAGGGCCTCTACGAGCAGTACTTC. Its protein product is CASNYKGLYEQYF.

This clonotype turned up a few times. The V and J genes are TRBV7-9 and TRBJ1-3; tentatively, D is TRBD1 (6 bases). CDR1 and CDR2 from the germline V gene are SEHNR and FQNEAQ (reference sequence). The germline V and J ends were trimmed by 5 bases and 0 bases, with 14 bases remaining between them. The CDR3 spans 16 residues. CDR3 residues: CASSQQGSSSGNTIYF. The CDR3 nucleotides are TGTGCCAGCAGCCAACAGGGTTCTTCCTCTGGAAACACCATATATTTT.

The rearrangement joins TRBV24-1 to TRBJ2-1; TRBD2 aligns across 14 bases. The junction had 7 bases not matched to a gene; V was cut back by 4 bases and J by 6 bases. Germline values: CDR1 KGHDR, CDR2 SFDVKD. The CDR3 covers 17 residues. For the CDR3, the DNA is TGTGCCACCAGTGACCAACCGGGACTAGCGGGAGCCAATGAGCAGTTCTTC. Encoded protein: CATSDQPGLAGANEQFF.

This clonotype was counted at least ten times. This chain links TRBV6-1 with TRBJ2-3, with 8 bases fitting TRBD2. V was clipped by 6 bases and J by 4 bases; unmatched bases: 9. The V gene's germline CDR1 is MNHNS and CDR2 SASEGT. The CDR3 totals 15 residues. CDR3 residues: CASSLSGISPDTQYF. Written as DNA, the CDR3 is TGTGCCAGCAGCCTTAGCGGGATTAGCCCAGATACGCAGTATTTT.

A few counts support this clonotype. The chain recombines TRBV7-8 with TRBJ1-5; D ambiguous. The CDR3 length is 16 residues. Germline loops: CDR1 SGHVS, CDR2 FQNEAQ. Between the trimmed V and J ends, which lost 1 base and 5 bases, there was a span of 15 bases. In DNA form, the CDR3 reads TGTGCCAGCAGCTTAGTAGTGGCGGCGCGCGATCAGCCCCAGCATTTT. This codes for CASSLVVAARDQPQHF.

The chain joins TRBV6-8 to TRBJ2-3, with 12 bases lining up with TRBD1. TRBJ2-1 explains the end of the DNA better; the J call may be wrong. Germline loops: CDR1 MNHGY, CDR2 SAAAGT. The CDR3 spans 16 residues. The CDR3 DNA follows: TGTGCCAGCAGTGGTGGGACAGGGGGCATTCCAGAGACCCAGTTCTTC. Amino acid sequence: CASSGGTGGIPETQFF.

Within the sample, this clonotype is medium-sized (0.01 to 0.1%). The CDR3 sequence: CASRYQLAGANEQYF. CDR3 nucleotides: TGTGCCAGCAGGTATCAACTAGCAGGGGCCAATGAGCAGTACTTC. The chain joins TRBV6-1 to TRBJ2-1; D tentatively fits TRBD1 or TRBD2 (6 bases each). The J call may be in error: the DNA end matches TRBJ2-7 better. Per the germline V gene, CDR1 is MNHNS and CDR2 is SASEGT. The CDR3 has 15 amino acids.

The rearrangement links TRBV6-7 to TRBJ2-1, with 11 nucleotides matching TRBD1. TRBV6-7 is classed as an ORF, of uncertain function. The CDR3 is 15 amino acids. After removal of 7 bases from V and 6 bases from J, the junction contained 8 bases not matched to a gene. The CDR3 protein is CASMTRDRGGNEQFF. The CDR3 coding sequence is TGTGCCAGCATGACTCGGGACAGGGGGGGCAATGAGCAGTTCTTC.

Note on this clonotype: The conserved phenylalanine or tryptophan is not found at the CDR3 terminus, so this likely reflects a read error. It is unclear where the CDR3 begins or ends on the DNA, so no DNA is shown, and the CDR3 is as TCRdb lists it. V usage is TRBV6-1 and J usage is TRBJ2-6. 10 amino acids form the CDR3, both terminal residues included. Per germline, CDR1 MNHNS and CDR2 SASEGT. CDR3 amino acids: CASSDHILQS.

The chain couples TRBV11-2 to TRBJ1-2, with 12 bases identical to TRBD1. The length of the CDR3 is 15 residues. From germline, CDR1 is SGHAT and CDR2 FQNNGV. After removal of 5 bases from V and 5 bases from J, the junction contained 6 bases not matched to a gene. The CDR3 reads CASSPGQGALYGYTF. In DNA form, the CDR3 reads TGTGCCAGCAGCCCGGGACAGGGGGCGCTATATGGCTACACCTTC.

A remark on this clonotype: A junction end diverges from the germline sequence, so it may reflect a read error. The chain employs TRBV5-3 and TRBJ2-1; TRBD1 matches at 9 bases. TRBV5-3 is an ORF, with its function uncertain. This CDR3 is 15 amino acids long. For the CDR3, the DNA is TGTGCCAGCAGCTTTCCGGGACAGGGATCCTACGAGCAGTTCTTC. Translated, it gives CASSFPGQGSYEQFF.

Concerning this clonotype: Relative to the germline gene, one junction end is altered; a read error may explain this. The chain joins TRBV28 to TRBJ1-6; D might be TRBD1 (5 bases). This CDR3 is 15 amino acids long. Germline V gene data show CDR1 as MDHEN and CDR2 as SYDVKM. DNA for the CDR3: TGTGCCAGCAGTTCGGTTACAGGCCCCGCCTCCCCCCCCCACTTT. Encoded protein: CASSSVTGPASPPHF.

The chain couples TRBV6-1 to TRBJ2-3; 9 nucleotides match TRBD2. Germline CDR1 MNHNS, CDR2 SASEGT. Trimming removed 6 bases from V and 12 bases from J; junction bases left unmatched: 16. The CDR3 runs 15 residues. The CDR3 bases are TGTGCCAGCAGGACCGGGGCGGGGGGGACCTACGATCAGTATTTT. This translates into CASRTGAGGTYDQYF.

The chain recombines TRBV24-1 with TRBJ2-1; D could derive from TRBD1 or TRBD2 (5 bases each). The V gene's germline CDR1 is KGHDR and CDR2 SFDVKD. This CDR3 comprises 16 residues. V dropped 5 bases and J dropped 3 bases, with 16 bases sitting between them. CDR3 nucleotides: TGTGCCACCAGTGGGTCCGGGACGGTTAACTACAATGAGCAGTTCTTC. Residues: CATSGSGTVNYNEQFF.

This clonotype has only a few counts. This chain uses TRBV6-1 with TRBJ2-1; maybe TRBD2 (8 bases). Trimming pared 6 bases from V and 3 bases from J, leaving 24 bases between. Looked up from germline, CDR1 is MNHNS and CDR2 is SASEGT. This CDR3 has 18 residues. The chain's CDR3 is CASRDTHRGRGDYNEQFF. DNA for the CDR3: TGTGCCAGCAGAGACACTCATAGGGGGCGGGGGGACTACAATGAGCAGTTCTTC.

A single count supports this clonotype. This chain joins TRBV11-2 and TRBJ1-1; possibly TRBD1 for D (6 bases). This CDR3 is built from 15 residues. Germline CDR1 reads SGHAT; CDR2 reads FQNNGV. V was clipped by 4 bases and J by 4 bases, with 16 bases between them. This CDR3 reads CASSYAGALSTEAFF. The CDR3 DNA reads as TGTGCCAGCAGCTACGCGGGGGCCTTATCCACTGAAGCTTTCTTT.

Regarding this clonotype: This may stem from a read error, because a much larger clone lies one nucleotide away. The chain employs TRBV12-3 or TRBV12-4 and TRBJ2-7, with D possibly TRBD1 on 5 matching bases. The end of the DNA is better explained by TRBJ2-1, so the J call may be wrong. The CDR3 runs to 15 residues. The DNA for the CDR3 is TGTGCCAGCAGTTCAAGGGGCGGTTGGAACAATGAGCAGTTCTTC. This sequence encodes CASSSRGGWNNEQFF.

This chain links TRBV7-3 with TRBJ2-3, with 11 bases lining up with TRBD2. The CDR3 runs to 17 residues. V gave up 2 bases and J gave up 4 bases; unmatched junction bases: 8. Germline lookup yields CDR1 SGHTA and CDR2 FQGTGA. The CDR3 loop is CASSLGTSGSAADTQYF. As DNA, the CDR3 is TGTGCCAGCAGCTTAGGTACTAGCGGGAGCGCGGCAGATACGCAGTATTTT.

This clonotype was observed a handful of times. The chain recombines TRBV7-9 with TRBJ2-1; TRBD1 or TRBD2 may be the D gene (5 bases each). V gave up 5 bases and J gave up 7 bases, with 15 bases separating them. This CDR3 has 14 residues. Germline lookup yields CDR1 SEHNR and CDR2 FQNEAQ (reference sequence). The CDR3 reads CASSPPGRTNEQFF. Here the CDR3 DNA reads TGTGCCAGCAGCCCCCCGGGACGGACGAATGAGCAGTTCTTC.

V gene TRBV27 combines with J gene TRBJ2-1, with D possibly matching TRBD1 (7 bases). The DNA matches TRBJ2-7 better at its end, which makes the J call doubtful. The CDR3 extends over 13 amino acids. CDR1 MNHEY and CDR2 SMNVEV come from the germline V gene (reference sequence). The DNA of the CDR3 is TGTGCCAGCAGTTTACGCCAGGGGGGTGAGCAGTACTTC. Translation gives CASSLRQGGEQYF.

This chain uses TRBV12-3 or TRBV12-4 with TRBJ2-7; TRBD2 matches 11 bases. The V gene end was trimmed by 5 bases and the J gene end by 1 base; junction bases not matched to a gene: 4. The CDR3 length is 15 residues. The CDR3 is CASSRTSGRSYEQYF. CDR3 bases: TGTGCCAGCAGTCGGACTAGCGGGCGGTCCTACGAGCAGTACTTC.

Within the sample, this clonotype is medium-sized. Written as DNA, the CDR3 is TGTGCCAGCTCTAGCGGAAACACAGATACGCAGTATTTT. This gives the protein CASSSGNTDTQYF. The V gene is TRBV6-1, the J gene TRBJ2-3, with 7 positions matching TRBD2. The CDR3 runs 13 residues. V dropped 8 bases and J dropped 2; count of bases not matched to a gene: 4. The V gene's germline CDR1 is MNHNS and CDR2 SASEGT.

This clonotype ranks as medium-sized. The rearrangement uses TRBV6-5 and TRBJ2-1; D gene ambiguous. Looked up from germline, CDR1 is MNHEY and CDR2 is SVGAGI. There are 13 residues in the CDR3. Trimming took off 0 bases at V and 13 bases at J, with 13 bases between the two ends. The CDR3 nucleotides are TGTGCCAGCAGTTACTCGGCCCAAGAGACCCAGTTCTTC. The encoded protein is CASSYSAQETQFF.

A word on this clonotype: The junction does not match germline at one end; this may be a read error. This chain links TRBV4-3 with TRBJ2-5; TRBD1 agrees at 7 bases. Matching the DNA end better, TRBJ2-7 makes the J call doubtful. The length of the CDR3 is 15 residues. Germline values: CDR1 LGHNA, CDR2 YSLEER. CDR3 region: CASSHSRDSSHEQYF. Here the CDR3 DNA reads TGCGCCAGCAGCCACAGCAGGGACAGCTCCCACGAGCAGTACTTC.

In its sample, this clonotype ranks as medium-sized. This chain joins TRBV7-2 and TRBJ2-7; TRBD2 matches at 9 bases. The CDR3 spans 15 residues. Germline trimming cut 5 bases from V and 5 bases from J; bases unmatched to any gene: 10. Germline CDR1 and CDR2: SGHTA and FQGNSA. CDR3 in amino acids: CASSIPGLASDEQYF. DNA for the CDR3: TGTGCCAGCAGCATCCCGGGACTAGCCTCTGACGAGCAGTACTTC.

The J gene is TRBJ2-3, the V gene TRBV12-3 or TRBV12-4, with a weak D call TRBD2 (6 bases). Judging by the DNA end, TRBJ2-7 fits better; the J call may be wrong. The CDR3 extends over 15 amino acids. CDR3 in amino acids: CASGLELAPIGEQYF. The DNA of the CDR3 is TGTGCCAGCGGACTTGAACTAGCACCGATTGGTGAGCAGTACTTC.

Worth noting for this clonotype: It may be a read error: a sequence one base away is much more abundant. The gene calls are TRBV6-4 and TRBJ2-1, with D tentatively TRBD2 (6 bases). TRBJ2-7 matches the DNA end more closely, so the J call is doubtful. CDR3 size: 15 residues. Germline CDR1 MRHNA, CDR2 SNTAGT. The CDR3 DNA is TGTGCCTGCAGTGACGGGGACTCTGAAGCGGCTGAGCAGTACTTC. Its translation: CACSDGDSEAAEQYF.